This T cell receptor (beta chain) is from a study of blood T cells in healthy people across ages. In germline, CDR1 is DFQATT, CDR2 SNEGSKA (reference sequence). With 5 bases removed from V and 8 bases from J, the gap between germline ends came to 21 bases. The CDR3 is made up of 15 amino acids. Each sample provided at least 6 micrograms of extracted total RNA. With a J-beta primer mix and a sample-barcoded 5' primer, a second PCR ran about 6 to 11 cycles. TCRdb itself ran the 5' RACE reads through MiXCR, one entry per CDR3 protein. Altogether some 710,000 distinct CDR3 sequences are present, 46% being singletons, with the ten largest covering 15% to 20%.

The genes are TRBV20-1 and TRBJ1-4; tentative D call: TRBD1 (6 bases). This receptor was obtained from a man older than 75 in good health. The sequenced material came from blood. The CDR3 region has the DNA TGCAGTGCTTGGGCCCCCGGGACACAGAGCGAAAAACTGTTTTTT. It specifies CSAWAPGTQSEKLFF.